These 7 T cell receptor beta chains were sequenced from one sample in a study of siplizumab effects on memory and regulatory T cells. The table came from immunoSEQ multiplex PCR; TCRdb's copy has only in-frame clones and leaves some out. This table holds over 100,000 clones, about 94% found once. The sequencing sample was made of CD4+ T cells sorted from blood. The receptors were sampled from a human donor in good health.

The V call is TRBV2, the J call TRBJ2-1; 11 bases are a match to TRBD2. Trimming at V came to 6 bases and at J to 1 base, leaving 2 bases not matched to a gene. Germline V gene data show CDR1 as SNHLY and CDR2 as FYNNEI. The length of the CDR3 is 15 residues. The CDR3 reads CASSVAGGSYNEQFF. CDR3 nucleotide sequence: TGTGCCAGCAGCGTAGCGGGGGGGTCCTACAATGAGCAGTTCTTC.

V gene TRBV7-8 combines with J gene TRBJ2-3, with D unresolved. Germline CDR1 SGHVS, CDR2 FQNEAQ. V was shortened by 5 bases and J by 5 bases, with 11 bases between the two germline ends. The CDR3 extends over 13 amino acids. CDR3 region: CASSLPIQDTQYF. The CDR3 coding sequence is TGTGCCAGCAGCCTTCCCATACAAGATACGCAGTATTTT.

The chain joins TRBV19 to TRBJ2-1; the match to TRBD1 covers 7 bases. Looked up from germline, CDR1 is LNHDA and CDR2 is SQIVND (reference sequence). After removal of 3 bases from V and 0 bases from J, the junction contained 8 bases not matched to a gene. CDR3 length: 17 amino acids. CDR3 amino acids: CASSMTGYPSSYNEQFF. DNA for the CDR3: TGTGCCAGTAGTATGACAGGGTACCCCAGCTCCTACAATGAGCAGTTCTTC.

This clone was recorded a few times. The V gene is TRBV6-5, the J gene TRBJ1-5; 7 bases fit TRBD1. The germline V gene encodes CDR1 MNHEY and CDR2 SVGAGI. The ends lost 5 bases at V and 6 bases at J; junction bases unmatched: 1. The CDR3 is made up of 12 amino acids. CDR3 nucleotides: TGTGCCAGCAGTACAGGGGTTCAGCCCCAGCATTTT. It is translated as CASSTGVQPQHF.

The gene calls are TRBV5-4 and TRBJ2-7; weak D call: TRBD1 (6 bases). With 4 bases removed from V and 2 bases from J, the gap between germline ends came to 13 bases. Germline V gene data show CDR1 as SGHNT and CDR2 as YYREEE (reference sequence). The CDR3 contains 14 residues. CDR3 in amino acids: CASSVDRLPYEQYF. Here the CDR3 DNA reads TGTGCCAGCAGCGTCGACAGGTTGCCCTACGAGCAGTACTTC.

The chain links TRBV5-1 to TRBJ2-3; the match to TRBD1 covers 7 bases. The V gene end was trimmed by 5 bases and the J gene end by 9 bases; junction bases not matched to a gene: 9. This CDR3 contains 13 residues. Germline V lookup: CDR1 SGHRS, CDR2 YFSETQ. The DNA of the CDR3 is TGCGCCAGCAGTCCCGGACAGGCTTTAACGCAGTATTTT. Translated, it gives CASSPGQALTQYF. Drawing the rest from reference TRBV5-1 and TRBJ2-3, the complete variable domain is KAGVTQTPRYLIKTRGQQVTLSCSPISGHRSVSWYQQTPGQGLQFLFEYFSETQRNKGNFPGRFSGRQFSNSRSEMNVSTLELGDSALYLCASSPGQALTQYFGPGTRLTVL.

The CDR3 region has the DNA TGTGCCTGGACCCTACAGGGAAATAATTCACCCCTCCACTTT. This codes for CAWTLQGNNSPLHF. This chain joins TRBV30 and TRBJ1-6, with a tentative D call TRBD1 (6 bases). The CDR3 runs 14 residues. Germline V gives CDR1 GTSNPN, CDR2 SVGIG (reference sequence). V lost 4 bases and J 5 bases, leaving 12 bases between the germline ends. Together with reference TRBV30 and TRBJ1-6, the CDR3 gives the full variable domain: SQTIHQWPATLVQPVGSPLSLECTVEGTSNPNLYWYRQAAGRGLQLLFYSVGIGQISSEVPQNLSASRPQDRQFILSSKKLLLSDSGFYLCAWTLQGNNSPLHFGNGTRLTVT.